This TCR beta chain emerged from a study of T cells in Graves' hyperthyroidism and ophthalmopathy. The length of the CDR3 is 14 residues. Germline CDR1 reads SNHLY; CDR2 reads FYNNEI. The V end was cut by 5 bases, the J end by 5 bases, with 15 bases between. The sample holds many counts of this clonotype. RNA transcripts provided the source from which TCR beta CDR3 regions were amplified. Primed by the HTBI set, a first-round RT-PCR was run on the TCR CDR3. One entry per CDR3 protein results from TCRdb running MiXCR on the multiplex PCR reads. The sample holds about 420,000 distinct CDR3 sequences, roughly 13% seen once.

The TCR was taken from a young woman with Graves' hyperthyroidism. V is TRBV2 and J is TRBJ1-1; tentative D call: TRBD1 (6 bases). Sequenced material: blood. The CDR3 spells CASSRGSQGTEAFF. The CDR3 DNA reads as TGTGCCAGCAGTAGGGGCAGCCAGGGGACTGAAGCTTTCTTT.